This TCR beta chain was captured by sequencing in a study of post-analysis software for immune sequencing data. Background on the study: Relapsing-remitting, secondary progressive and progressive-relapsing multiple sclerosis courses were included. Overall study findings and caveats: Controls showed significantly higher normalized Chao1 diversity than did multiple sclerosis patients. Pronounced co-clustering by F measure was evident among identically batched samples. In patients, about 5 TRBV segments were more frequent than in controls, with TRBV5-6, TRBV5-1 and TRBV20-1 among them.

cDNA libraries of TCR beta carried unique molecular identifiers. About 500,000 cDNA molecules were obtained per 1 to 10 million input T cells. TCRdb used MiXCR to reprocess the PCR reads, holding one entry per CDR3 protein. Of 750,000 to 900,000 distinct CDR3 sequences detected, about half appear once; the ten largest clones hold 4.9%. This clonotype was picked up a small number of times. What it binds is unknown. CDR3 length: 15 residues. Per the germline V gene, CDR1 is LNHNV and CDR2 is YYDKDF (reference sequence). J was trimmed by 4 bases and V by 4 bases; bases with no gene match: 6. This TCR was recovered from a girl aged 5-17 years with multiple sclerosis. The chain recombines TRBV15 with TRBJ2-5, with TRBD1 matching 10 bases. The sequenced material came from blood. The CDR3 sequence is CATSISGTGVETQYF. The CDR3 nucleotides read TGTGCCACCAGCATCTCCGGGACAGGGGTAGAGACCCAGTACTTC. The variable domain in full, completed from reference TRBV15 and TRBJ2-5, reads DAMVIQNPRYQVTQFGKPVTLSCSQTLNHNVMYWYQQKSSQAPKLLFHYYDKDFNNEADTPDNFQSRRPNTSFCFLDIRSPGLGDTAMYLCATSISGTGVETQYFGPGTRLLVL.